A selection of T cell receptor beta chains follows, all from one sample in a study of CD8 T cells in ankylosing spondylitis. In TCRdb, the 5' RACE reads were re-called with MiXCR into one record per CDR3 protein. The profile shows about 120,000 distinct CDR3 sequences, approximately 14% of them singletons. The sequencing sample was made of blood, either unsorted or a sorted T cell fraction (not recorded which). Every receptor here comes from a female donor with ankylosing spondylitis or in good health (not recorded which). Each CDR3 is given with its conserved first and last residue. D genes are given only for firm matches. Clone size is shown for a subset of rows, as once, few, many or a class of expanded clone.

TRBD2	TRBJ2-3	few	TRBV20-1	CSASDREAGGLTDTQYF	TGCAGTGCTTCGGACAGGGAAGCGGGAGGGTTAACAGATACGCAGTATTTT
NA	TRBJ2-7	NA	TRBV7-2	CASSLGDRRYEQYF	TGTGCCAGCAGCTTAGGAGACAGGAGGTACGAGCAGTACTTC
NA	TRBJ2-3	few	TRBV7-2	CASSLLKGGRNTDTQYF	TGTGCCAGCAGCTTATTAAAGGGGGGCCGGAACACAGATACGCAGTATTTT
NA	TRBJ2-7	NA	TRBV5-1	CASSFQGAEQYF	TGCGCCAGCAGCTTCCAGGGTGCCGAGCAGTACTTC
NA	TRBJ2-2	few	TRBV19	CATDLGGVSPGELFF	TGTGCCACCGATCTGGGGGGAGTCAGCCCCGGGGAGCTGTTTTTT
NA	TRBJ2-2	NA	TRBV5-1	CASSSAGTPSTGELFF	TGCGCCAGCAGCTCCGCAGGAACCCCGAGCACCGGGGAGCTGTTTTTT
NA	TRBJ2-3	few	TRBV12-3/TRBV12-4	CASSLREPTDTQYF	TGTGCCAGCAGTCTACGGGAGCCCACAGATACGCAGTATTTT
TRBD2	TRBJ2-3	many	TRBV20-1	CSARQAGGDPDTQYF	TGCAGTGCTAGACAAGCGGGAGGCGATCCAGATACGCAGTATTTT
NA	TRBJ2-1	many	TRBV5-1	CASSPYNAPKANEQFF	TGCGCCAGCAGCCCCTACAACGCCCCAAAGGCCAATGAGCAGTTCTTC
NA	TRBJ1-5	NA	TRBV25-1	CASSRQNSNQPQHF	TGTGCCAGCAGTCGACAAAACTCAAACCAGCCCCAGCATTTT
NA	TRBJ2-7	many	TRBV28	CATVGGGVRYEQYF	TGTGCCACCGTCGGCGGCGGGGTCCGCTACGAGCAGTACTTC
NA	TRBJ2-7	many	TRBV20-1	CSATRDGPYEQYF	TGCAGTGCTACGAGAGATGGCCCCTACGAGCAGTACTTC
NA	TRBJ2-7	NA	TRBV4-1	CASSHKIAVSSYEQYF	TGCGCCAGCAGCCATAAAATAGCGGTGAGCTCCTACGAGCAGTACTTC
TRBD2	TRBJ2-5	many	TRBV29-1	CSVVGGDQETQYF	TGCAGCGTTGTGGGAGGGGACCAAGAGACCCAGTACTTC
NA	TRBJ2-6	many	TRBV3-1	CASSLQGSGANVLTF	TGTGCCAGCAGCCTACAGGGATCTGGGGCCAACGTCCTGACTTTC
TRBD1	TRBJ1-3	many	TRBV10-3	CAISDLDRSGNTIYF	TGTGCCATCAGTGACTTGGACAGGTCGGGAAACACCATATATTTT
NA	TRBJ1-1	many	TRBV20-1	CSASLANTEAFF	TGCAGTGCTAGTCTGGCGAACACTGAAGCTTTCTTT
NA	TRBJ2-1	few	TRBV18	CASSPPVMGDNEQFF	TGTGCCAGCTCACCACCGGTAATGGGAGACAATGAGCAGTTCTTC
NA	TRBJ2-1	many	TRBV6-5	CASSYTPGGPYNEQFF	TGTGCCAGCAGTTACACCCCTGGCGGGCCCTACAATGAGCAGTTCTTC
TRBD1	TRBJ1-5	many	TRBV18	CASSPSARTGEQPQHF	TGTGCCAGCTCACCATCTGCCAGGACAGGGGAACAGCCCCAGCATTTT
NA	TRBJ2-1	NA	TRBV30	CAWTMQSSYNEQFF	TGTGCCTGGACAATGCAAAGCTCCTACAATGAGCAGTTCTTC
TRBD1	TRBJ2-6	many	TRBV15	CATSADRAGANVLTF	TGTGCCACCAGCGCGGACAGGGCTGGGGCCAACGTCCTGACTTTC
NA	TRBJ1-1	few	TRBV20-1	CSAPSGVNTEAFF	TGCAGTGCCCCCTCTGGGGTGAACACTGAAGCTTTCTTT
TRBD1	TRBJ2-1	many	TRBV9	CASRDTTGAGEQFF	TGTGCCAGCAGGGATACGACAGGGGCGGGCGAGCAGTTCTTC
NA	TRBJ1-1	many	TRBV12-3/TRBV12-4	CASSLGQGVGTEAFF	TGTGCCAGCAGTTTGGGGCAAGGAGTTGGTACTGAAGCTTTCTTT
NA	TRBJ2-7	many	TRBV14	CASSQAYEQYF	TGTGCCAGCAGCCAAGCTTACGAGCAGTACTTC
TRBD2	TRBJ2-1	NA	TRBV14	CASSQEPSGGLYNEQFF	TGTGCCAGCAGCCAAGAGCCAAGCGGGGGACTCTACAATGAGCAGTTCTTC
NA	TRBJ1-1	NA	TRBV18	CASSPVPNTEAFF	TGTGCCAGCTCACCGGTTCCGAACACTGAAGCTTTCTTT
NA	TRBJ2-7	few	TRBV5-1	CASSGQYEQYF	TGCGCCAGCAGTGGACAGTACGAGCAGTACTTC
NA	TRBJ1-2	few	TRBV3-1	CASSERGRNVYGYTF	TGTGCCAGCAGCGAAAGGGGACGTAATGTTTATGGCTACACCTTC
NA	TRBJ1-1	many	TRBV20-1	CSATRLNTEAFF	TGCAGTGCTACGCGGTTGAACACTGAAGCTTTCTTT
TRBD2	TRBJ2-5	NA	TRBV12-3/TRBV12-4	CASRSSGGASGKETQYF	TGTGCCAGCAGATCTAGCGGGGGGGCCTCAGGGAAGGAGACCCAGTACTTC
NA	TRBJ1-1	many	TRBV29-1	CSVTWLAEAFF	TGCAGCGTCACATGGTTAGCTGAAGCTTTCTTT
NA	TRBJ1-1	many	TRBV5-6	CASSLGIANTEAFF	TGTGCCAGCAGCTTAGGGATAGCGAACACTGAAGCTTTCTTT
NA	TRBJ2-1	NA	TRBV7-9	CASSLSGNQQFF	TGTGCCAGCAGCTTAAGTGGGAACCAGCAGTTCTTC
NA	TRBJ2-7	few	TRBV3-1	CASSPGGPSYEQYF	TGTGCCAGCAGCCCCGGGGGGCCATCCTACGAGCAGTACTTC
NA	TRBJ2-2	many	TRBV12-3/TRBV12-4	CASSPDTGELFF	TGTGCCAGCAGCCCGGACACCGGGGAGCTGTTTTTT
NA	TRBJ1-3	many	TRBV5-6	CASSYSAALATELERYTIYF	TGTGCCAGCAGTTATTCGGCAGCGCTCGCGACGGAGCTTGAGAGGTACACCATATATTTT
NA	TRBJ2-1	NA	TRBV12-3/TRBV12-4	CASSLQGRGHNEQFF	TGTGCCAGCAGCTTACAGGGGAGGGGACACAATGAGCAGTTCTTC
NA	TRBJ2-1	many	TRBV24-1	CATSDTPAGNKPNEQFF	TGTGCCACCAGTGATACCCCAGCTGGGAATAAGCCCAATGAGCAGTTCTTC
TRBD2	TRBJ2-1	NA	TRBV7-8	CASSLSLSLAGGSYNEQFF	TGTGCCAGCAGCTTATCCCTTTCTCTAGCGGGAGGTTCCTACAATGAGCAGTTCTTC
NA	TRBJ1-2	few	TRBV12-3/TRBV12-4	CASSSPPSYGYTF	TGTGCCAGCAGTTCCCCCCCGAGTTATGGCTACACCTTC
NA	TRBJ2-7	many	TRBV12-3/TRBV12-4	CASSFTAYEQYF	TGTGCCAGCAGTTTTACGGCCTACGAGCAGTACTTC
NA	TRBJ1-5	NA	TRBV19	CASRTGAKSNQPQHF	TGTGCCAGTCGTACGGGGGCCAAGAGCAATCAGCCCCAGCATTTT
TRBD1	TRBJ1-2	few	TRBV7-6	CASSSRTGDGYTF	TGTGCCAGCAGCTCCCGGACAGGCGATGGCTACACCTTC
TRBD2	TRBJ2-5	many	TRBV20-1	CSADFEGRGETQYF	TGCAGTGCTGATTTTGAGGGGAGGGGAGAGACCCAGTACTTC
NA	TRBJ2-5	few	TRBV15	CATSSAAGTQYF	TGTGCCACCAGCAGCGCCGCTGGGACCCAGTACTTC
NA	TRBJ2-3	many	TRBV9	CASSVVSDTQYF	TGTGCCAGCAGCGTAGTATCAGATACGCAGTATTTT
NA	TRBJ2-7	many	TRBV7-9	CASSLGASENYEQYF	TGTGCCAGCAGCTTAGGGGCTAGCGAAAACTACGAGCAGTACTTC
TRBD2	TRBJ2-3	few	TRBV7-7	CASSLIAGYPDTQYF	TGTGCTAGCAGCTTAATAGCGGGATACCCGGATACGCAGTATTTT